The sequence of this T cell receptor (beta chain) was determined in a study of control samples from healthy donors and cancer patients. TCRdb's copy holds only in-frame clones and misses some; the assay was immunoSEQ multiplex PCR. This table holds 130,000 or so clones, roughly 89% found once. The CDR3 contains 14 residues. Germline CDR1 reads SGHRS; CDR2 reads YFSETQ. V lost 2 bases and J 4 bases, leaving 9 bases between the germline ends. The gene calls are TRBV5-1 and TRBJ1-4; D uncertain. This TCR came from a man aged 25-45 years in good health. The sequenced material came from blood. The CDR3 DNA sequence: TGCGCCAGCAGCTTAAAACAGAGTAATGAAAAACTGTTTTTT. Encoded protein: CASSLKQSNEKLFF.